This T cell receptor gamma chain emerged from a study of gammadelta T cells in human blood (dated by TCRdb to the early 2020s). The full study reports these points: According to the study, polyclonal expansion of innate gamma-delta T cells right after birth appeared to be driven by microbial exposure.

Including cysteine and phenylalanine, the CDR3 has 16 amino acids. The entry retains the CDR3 DNA only, 48 bases that are in frame from base 1. Via the germline V gene (reference sequence), CDR1 is GITISATS and CDR2 ISYDGTV. The germline V and J ends show losses of 0 bases and 7 bases respectively, and no gene match explains 3 bases of the junction. The method was RT-PCR. The instrument given in TCRdb is Illumina MiSeq. TCRdb called clones from the public reads with CATT, and repeated DNA sequences were later combined into one row. Within this sample are more than 150 gamma-chain clones, with more than 30% of them counted one time only. About three fifths of the sample is taken by the ten largest. This clone is considered hyperexpanded (1% or more). Its binding antigen is unknown. Base quality data are lacking; no much larger clone is found one base away. Other DNA variants within this sample encode the same CDR3.

Sequenced sample: Vgamma9Vdelta2 gamma-delta T cells from cord blood. The rearranged chain carries TRGV9 and TRGJP. The TCR was taken from a newborn. The CDR3 in this case is CALWEVRELGKKIKVF. The DNA reads as follows: TGTGCCTTGTGGGAGGTGCGGGAGTTGGGCAAAAAAATCAAGGTATTT.